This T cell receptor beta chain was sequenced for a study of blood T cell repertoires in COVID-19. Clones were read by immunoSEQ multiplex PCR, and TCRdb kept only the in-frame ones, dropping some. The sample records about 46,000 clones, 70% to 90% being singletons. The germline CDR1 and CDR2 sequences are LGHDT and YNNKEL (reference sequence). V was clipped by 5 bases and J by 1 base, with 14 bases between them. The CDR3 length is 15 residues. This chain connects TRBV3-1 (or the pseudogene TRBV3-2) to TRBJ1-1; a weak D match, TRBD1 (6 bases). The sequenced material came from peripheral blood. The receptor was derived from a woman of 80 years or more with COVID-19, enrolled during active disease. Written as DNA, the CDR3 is TGTGCCAGCAGCTTTCAGACAGGCGGGAACACTGAAGCTTTCTTT. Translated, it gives CASSFQTGGNTEAFF.